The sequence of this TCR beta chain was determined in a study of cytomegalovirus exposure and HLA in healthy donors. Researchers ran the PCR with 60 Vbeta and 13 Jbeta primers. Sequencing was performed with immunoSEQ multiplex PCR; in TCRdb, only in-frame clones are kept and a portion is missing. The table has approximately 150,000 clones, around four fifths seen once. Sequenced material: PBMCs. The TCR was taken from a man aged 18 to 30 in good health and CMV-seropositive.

CDR3 nucleotides: TGTGCCAGTAGTACTGGACAGGGGGGCTATGGCTACACCTTC. It yields the protein CASSTGQGGYGYTF. V and J are TRBV19 and TRBJ1-2; 10 bases fit TRBD1. The CDR3 runs to 14 residues. Germline values: CDR1 LNHDA, CDR2 SQIVND (reference sequence). V was pared by 4 bases and J by 4 bases, with 3 bases of the junction left unmatched.